Below, 18 T cell receptor beta chains from the same sample are listed, as sequenced in a study of tumor-infiltrating lymphocytes in glioblastoma multiforme. Multiple V-beta primers and a C-beta primer amplified TCRB from RNA. One entry per CDR3 protein, called by TCRdb with MiXCR from the multiplex PCR reads. The data hold around 10,000 distinct CDR3 sequences, with roughly 65% observed a single time. Sequencing was done on a sample of brain tumor tissue. The receptor set was obtained from a male donor with glioblastoma.

Note on this clonotype: No conserved phenylalanine or tryptophan is present at the end of the CDR3, so a read error is the likely explanation. This chain connects TRBV12-3 or TRBV12-4 to TRBJ1-2, with 10 bases identical to TRBD1. This CDR3 has 15 residues. The CDR3 spells CVSSIQTGGAYGYTS. The CDR3, as DNA: TGTGTCAGCAGTATTCAGACAGGGGGCGCCTATGGCTACACCTCC.

This chain uses TRBV5-4 with TRBJ2-7; TRBD1 matches at 8 bases. Germline V CDR1 and CDR2: SGHNT, YYREEE (reference sequence). V gave up 2 bases and J gave up 2 bases; unmatched junction bases: 6. The CDR3 consists of 15 residues. The CDR3 coding sequence is TGTGCCAGCAGCTTTATCCAGGGGGCCGCCTACGAGCAGTACTTC. Encoded protein: CASSFIQGAAYEQYF.

Comment on this clonotype: The junction differs from germline at one of its ends, possibly a read error. The rearrangement uses TRBV4-1 and TRBJ1-3; 9 positions agree with TRBD1. The length of the CDR3 is 15 residues. Germline V gene sequence: CDR1 MGHRA, CDR2 YSYEKL. The CDR3 DNA follows: TGCGCCAGCAACCAAGGGACAGGGACTGGAAGCACCATATATTTT. Translating it yields CASNQGTGTGSTIYF.

This clonotype was counted once. One junction end does not reproduce the germline sequence, and a read error may be involved. The chain uses TRBV11-3 and TRBJ2-6; 9 bases map to TRBD2. The germline gives CDR1 SGHNT, CDR2 YENEEA. This CDR3 has 17 residues. CDR3 sequence: CASSSGTSSSGVNVLTF. DNA for the CDR3: TGTGCCAGCAGCTCCGGGACTAGCTCCTCTGGGGTCAACGTCCTGACTTTC. Looking up the rest from reference TRBV11-3 and TRBJ2-6 gives the full variable domain: EAGVVQSPRYKIIEKKQPVAFWCNPISGHNTLYWYLQNLGQGPELLIRYENEEAVDDSQLPKDRFSAERLKGVDSTLKIQPAELGDSAVYLCASSSGTSSSGVNVLTFGAGSRLTVL.

Notes on this clonotype: A read error is likely, as this CDR3 ends without the conserved phenylalanine or tryptophan. V gene TRBV12-3 or TRBV12-4 combines with J gene TRBJ2-3; 8 bases map to TRBD2. This CDR3 contains 16 residues. The J segment lost 2 bases and the V segment lost 7 bases, leaving 11 bases of the junction unmatched. CDR3 DNA sequence: TGTGCCAGCACCAGGACTAACGGGAGGGCCACAGATACGCAGTATTCT. Protein sequence: CASTRTNGRATDTQYS.

The chain has TRBV20-1 and TRBJ2-7, with D hard to call. This CDR3 region has 11 residues. V was cut by 2 bases and J by 3 bases, with 5 bases left in between. In germline, CDR1 is DFQATT, CDR2 SNEGSKA (reference sequence). This chain's CDR3 is CSARSDYEQYF. The CDR3, as DNA: TGCAGTGCTAGATCTGACTACGAGCAGTACTTC.

The chain recombines TRBV19 with TRBJ1-5; no firm D call. CDR1 and CDR2 (germline): LNHDA, SQIVND (reference sequence). The CDR3 is 15 amino acids. V shed 7 bases and J shed 5 bases, with 18 bases lying between them. The CDR3 DNA reads TGTGCCAGTAAGGGTGACCTACAATTCGATCAGCCCCAGCATTTT. It codes for CASKGDLQFDQPQHF.

Judged by abundance, this clonotype is medium-sized. This chain uses TRBV6-5 with TRBJ1-1, with D hard to call. Trimming left V 3 bases short and J 8 bases short, with 16 bases between. CDR1 is MNHEY, CDR2 SVGAGI, per germline. The CDR3 totals 14 residues. CDR3 coding DNA: TGTGCCAGCAGTTATCAGACGGCAACTACCGAAGCTTTCTTT. Its translation is CASSYQTATTEAFF.

The chain combines TRBV11-2 with TRBJ2-1; 9 positions match TRBD1. This CDR3 spans 13 amino acids. Germline assignment: CDR1 SGHAT and CDR2 FQNNGV. Trimming removed 3 bases from V and 9 bases from J; junction bases left unmatched: 3. The CDR3 nucleotides are TGTGCCAGCAGCTTCGACAGGGGGATTGAGCAGTTCTTC. It is translated as CASSFDRGIEQFF.

V usage is TRBV20-1 and J usage is TRBJ2-7; 8 bases map to TRBD2. CDR3 size: 14 residues. V lost 7 bases and J lost 6; bases outside the gene matches: 14. CDR1 and CDR2 from the germline V gene are DFQATT and SNEGSKA (reference sequence). The CDR3 region is CSVQTSGHIVEQYF. For the CDR3, the DNA is TGCAGTGTCCAAACTAGCGGCCACATCGTCGAGCAGTACTTC.

This chain connects TRBV6-5 to TRBJ1-5; D gene uncertain. Germline V gene lookup returns CDR1 MNHEY and CDR2 SVGAGI. V shed 5 bases and J shed 16 bases, with 18 bases lying between them. The CDR3 covers 12 residues. In DNA, the CDR3 is TGTGCCAGCAGTACCCAAAATCAGCCCCGACATTTT. Its protein product is CASSTQNQPRHF.

The rearrangement joins TRBV11-3 to TRBJ1-2, with unresolved D. V lost 2 bases and J lost 3, with 7 bases in between. The CDR3 spans 13 residues. Germline CDR1 SGHNT, CDR2 YENEEA. CDR3 protein: CASSLYRDYGYTF. The CDR3 bases are TGTGCCAGCAGCTTATATCGTGACTATGGCTACACCTTC.

This clonotype was observed many times. The V and J genes are TRBV7-9 and TRBJ2-3; D might be TRBD1 (5 bases). The CDR3 covers 17 residues. Trimming took 8 bases from V and 0 from J, leaving 21 bases between them. The germline V gene encodes CDR1 SEHNR and CDR2 FQNEAQ (reference sequence). CDR3 sequence: CASRSTSTAASTDTQYF. DNA for the CDR3: TGTGCCAGCCGCTCAACATCGACAGCCGCTAGCACAGATACGCAGTATTTT. Combining the CDR3 with reference TRBV7-9 and TRBJ2-3 gives the whole variable domain DTGVSQNPRHKITKRGQNVTFRCDPISEHNRLYWYRQTLGQGPEFLTYFQNEAQLEKSRLLSDRFSAERPKGSFSTLEIQRTEQGDSAMYLCASRSTSTAASTDTQYFGPGTRLTVL.

V usage is TRBV30 and J usage is TRBJ2-7; TRBD1 aligns across 8 bases. Per the germline V gene, CDR1 is GTSNPN and CDR2 is SVGIG (reference sequence). The V segment lost 3 bases and the J segment 7 bases; nucleotides outside the gene matches: 11. This CDR3 contains 14 residues. The CDR3: CAWRKLQGVGEQYF. The CDR3 DNA reads as TGTGCCTGGAGAAAACTACAGGGGGTGGGGGAGCAGTACTTC.

This chain links TRBV11-1 with TRBJ2-1; D tentatively reads TRBD1 or TRBD2 (5 bases each). Trimming cost V 5 bases and J 0 bases, with 17 bases left between them. The CDR3 is made up of 17 amino acids. The germline CDR1 and CDR2 sequences are SGHAT and FQDESV (reference sequence). The CDR3 DNA reads TGTGCCAGCAGCGACCGGGGCCCTAGGAGCTCCTACAATGAGCAGTTCTTC. Encoded protein: CASSDRGPRSSYNEQFF.

Comment on this clonotype: One end of the junction does not line up with germline, which may come from a read error. The J gene is TRBJ1-2, the V gene TRBV29-1; D ambiguous. The CDR3 is 12 amino acids. In germline, CDR1 is SQVTM, CDR2 ANQGSEA. CDR3 nucleotide sequence: TGCAGAGTTGAGGCCAGCAACTATGGCTACACCTTC. It codes for CRVEASNYGYTF.

This clonotype was detected once. The gene calls are TRBV4-1 and TRBJ2-7; D remains unclear. Trimming left V 0 bases short and J 3 bases short, with 18 bases between. Germline V CDR1 and CDR2: MGHRA, YSYEKL. The CDR3 totals 17 residues. CDR3 amino acids: CASSQDSMTEGNYEQYF. DNA of the CDR3: TGCGCCAGCAGCCAAGATTCTATGACGGAAGGGAACTACGAGCAGTACTTC.

This clonotype came up a few times. This rearrangement joins TRBV20-1 to TRBJ2-6; a weak D match, TRBD1 (5 bases). This CDR3 spans 15 amino acids. Trimming removed 3 bases at V and 4 bases at J, with 13 bases between. The germline CDR1 and CDR2 sequences are DFQATT and SNEGSKA (reference sequence). The CDR3 DNA reads as TGCAGTGCTAGCCATGGGGCGCGCGGGGCCAACGTCCTGACTTTC. Translating gives CSASHGARGANVLTF.